This paragraph reports one T cell receptor (beta chain). The CDR3 length is 15 residues. Per the germline V gene, CDR1 is MDHEN and CDR2 is SYDVKM. Trimming removed 2 bases at V and 1 base at J, with 9 bases between. TCRdb itself ran the 5' RACE reads through MiXCR, one entry per CDR3 protein. The repertoire consists of around 390,000 distinct CDR3 sequences, with 16% occurring once and the leading ten covering around a fifth. This record comes from a study of T-cell memory formation after mild COVID-19. Whole-study context: Clusters of TCRs were largely donor specific.

The rearrangement uses TRBV28 and TRBJ1-5, with D tentatively TRBD1 (6 bases). The receptor was derived from a man between 18 and 35 years old who had mild COVID-19 (a few samples of this study predate the infection). Cell type and time point are not known. Sequenced material: PBMCs or a T cell subset sorted from them (not recorded which). CDR3 region: CASSLGGPSNQPQHF. The DNA of the CDR3 is TGTGCCAGCAGTTTAGGGGGCCCAAGCAATCAGCCCCAGCATTTT.